The rows below give T cell receptor beta chains drawn from one sample of a study of cytomegalovirus exposure and HLA in healthy donors. Profiling relied on immunoSEQ multiplex PCR, and the TCRdb table lists in-frame clones only, not all of them. This sample carries about 130,000 clones, around four fifths of them seen once, and the ten largest clones take under 1.5%. Source material: PBMCs. These receptor sequences come from a female donor in good health and CMV-seronegative. Both conserved end residues are part of each CDR3. A D gene is named only where the DNA matches it firmly.

TRBD1	TRBV11-2	TRBJ2-7	CASRPPGQGSYEQYF
-	TRBV10-3	TRBJ2-5	CAISGPAGNQETQYF
-	TRBV28	TRBJ2-7	CASRLGLGYYEQYF
-	TRBV5-1	TRBJ1-6	CASSLEQLYNSPLHF
TRBD1	TRBV29-1	TRBJ1-2	CSVSTGRVGYTF
TRBD1	TRBV5-6	TRBJ1-1	CASSRTGGGNTEAFF
TRBD2	TRBV4-3	TRBJ2-3	CASSQSPSGGGGTDTQYF
-	TRBV6-1	TRBJ2-2	CASSVRLGNTGELFF
-	TRBV7-6	TRBJ2-1	CASSLEAATSYNEQFF
TRBD2	TRBV27	TRBJ2-5	CASRLLAEETQYF
TRBD2	TRBV7-3	TRBJ2-3	CASSSSGGTDTQYF
TRBD2	TRBV6-5	TRBJ2-2	CASSYGLADTGELFF
-	TRBV28	TRBJ1-5	CASTLGGTNQPQHF
-	TRBV28	TRBJ2-5	CASSPSGQEETQYF
TRBD1	TRBV14	TRBJ1-2	CASSLGQGIYGYTF
TRBD2	TRBV5-4	TRBJ2-5	CASSLVLAGQETQYF
-	TRBV5-4	TRBJ2-7	CASSLTQGSSYEQYF
TRBD2	TRBV28	TRBJ2-7	CASSFQIGLAGGSSYEQYF
-	TRBV7-2	TRBJ1-1	CASSLARGGGSEAFF
-	TRBV7-8	TRBJ2-7	CAVSEGFRNEQYF
TRBD2	TRBV7-9	TRBJ2-7	CASRRLAARYEQYF
TRBD1	TRBV13	TRBJ1-1	CASSFRQGNTEAFF
TRBD1	TRBV7-6	TRBJ2-4	CASSPGQGNIQYF
TRBD2	TRBV9	TRBJ2-7	CASSALAGYEQYF
TRBD2	TRBV25-1	TRBJ2-7	CASSELGGARDEQYF
-	TRBV14	TRBJ1-1	CASSQDYSRWITEAFF
TRBD2	TRBV10-1	TRBJ2-1	CASSSGTSTYNEQFF
TRBD1	TRBV4-2	TRBJ2-7	CASSPGQGAYEQYF
TRBD1	TRBV28	TRBJ1-1	CASSGIRTGGLNTEAFF
TRBD2	TRBV7-8	TRBJ2-7	CASSPGTSGRVLTYEQYF
-	TRBV7-9	TRBJ2-7	CASSLETGGQYF
-	TRBV7-2	TRBJ2-3	CASSLRDRRGLSSTDTQYF
-	TRBV28	TRBJ1-4	CASSFIGRPTNEKLFF
TRBD1	TRBV2	TRBJ1-5	CASSPRRGTGGMEGVQPQHF